This record covers a single T cell receptor (beta chain). Patients having Susac syndrome satisfied recently defined diagnostic criteria for definite or probable disease. TEMRA cells were enriched by FACS, and CD4+ and CD8+ T cells were negatively isolated. This specimen comes from a study of CD8 T cells in Susac syndrome. Study summary: Treatment at blood withdrawal was none, corticosteroids, or intravenous immunoglobulin alone in Susac syndrome patients.

The CDR3 has 16 amino acids. V trimming: 1 base; J trimming: 2 bases; junction bases outside the gene matches: 5. Germline assignment: CDR1 SGHTA and CDR2 FQGNSA. Reverse transcription of roughly 0.5 to 1 ug RNA was performed with random hexamers. TCRdb processed the immunoSEQ multiplex PCR reads anew with MiXCR; each CDR3 protein has one entry. The profile shows 95,000 to 150,000 distinct CDR3 sequences, roughly 95% of them singletons. This clonotype was sampled from a human donor with Susac syndrome. The V gene is TRBV7-2, the J gene TRBJ2-5, with 9 bases lining up with TRBD2. The sample consisted of CD4+ T cells from PBMCs. CDR3: CASSLGSLAGQETQYF. The CDR3 coding sequence is TGTGCCAGCAGCTTAGGGTCCCTAGCGGGACAAGAGACCCAGTACTTC.